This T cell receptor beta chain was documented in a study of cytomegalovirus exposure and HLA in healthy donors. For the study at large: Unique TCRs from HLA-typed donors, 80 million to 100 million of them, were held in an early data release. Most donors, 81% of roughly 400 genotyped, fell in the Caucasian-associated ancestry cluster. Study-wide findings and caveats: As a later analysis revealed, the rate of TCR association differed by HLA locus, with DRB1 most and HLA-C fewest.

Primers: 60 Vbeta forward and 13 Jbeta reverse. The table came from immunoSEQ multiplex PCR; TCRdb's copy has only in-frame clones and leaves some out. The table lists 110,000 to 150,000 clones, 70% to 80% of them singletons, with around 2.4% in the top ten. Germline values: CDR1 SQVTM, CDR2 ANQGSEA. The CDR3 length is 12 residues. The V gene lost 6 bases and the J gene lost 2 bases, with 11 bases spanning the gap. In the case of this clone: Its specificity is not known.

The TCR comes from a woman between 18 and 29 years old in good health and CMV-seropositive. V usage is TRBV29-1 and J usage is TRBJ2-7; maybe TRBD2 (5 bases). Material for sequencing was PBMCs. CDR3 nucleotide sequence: TGCAGCGTAGCTAGCTCAGCCTACGAGCAGTACTTC. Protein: CSVASSAYEQYF.